The rows below give T cell receptor beta chains drawn from one sample of a study of shared clonotypes between healthy human individuals. TCRdb's copy holds only in-frame clones and misses some; the assay was immunoSEQ multiplex PCR. The sample consists of around 2.5 million clones, roughly 93% of them appearing once. The sample was naive CD4+ T cells from PBMCs. These receptors all come from a young man in good health. Some clones in this sample may be carry-over from other donors' samples. Each CDR3 is given with its conserved first and last residue. The D gene is left open where the match is weak. A clone size is listed for some rows: how often the clone was seen (once, few, many), or a class if it is expanded.

clone size | J gene | D gene | V gene | CDR3 protein | CDR3 DNA
- | TRBJ1-2 | - | TRBV7-8 | CASSSRTLPNYGYTF | TGTGCCAGCAGCTCACGGACGCTTCCTAACTATGGCTACACCTTC
- | TRBJ1-6 | - | TRBV7-9 | CASSPSGESPLHF | TGTGCCAGCAGCCCGTCAGGGGAATCACCCCTCCACTTT
- | TRBJ1-2 | - | TRBV28 | CASSLLTANYGYTF | TGTGCCAGCAGTTTATTGACGGCTAACTATGGCTACACCTTC
- | TRBJ1-3 | - | TRBV7-3 | CASSPLEPGAGNTIYF | TGTGCCAGCAGCCCCCTCGAGCCTGGGGCGGGAAACACCATATATTTT
few | TRBJ1-2 | - | TRBV28 | CASSTPGSARRGYTF | TGTGCCAGCAGTACCCCGGGAAGTGCTCGACGAGGCTACACCTTC
- | TRBJ2-3 | - | TRBV5-1 | CASSLDPGLNTQYF | TGCGCCAGCAGCTTGGATCCAGGATTGAATACGCAGTATTTT
- | TRBJ1-2 | TRBD1 | TRBV5-4 | CASSLGDRRANYGYTF | TGTGCCAGCAGCCTGGGGGACAGACGAGCTAACTATGGCTACACCTTC
few | TRBJ1-1 | - | TRBV28 | CASIQAGVALEAFF | TGTGCCAGCATCCAGGCAGGGGTTGCCCTTGAAGCTTTCTTT
- | TRBJ2-7 | TRBD2 | TRBV5-1 | CASSQGAGAYEQYF | TGCGCCAGCAGCCAAGGAGCGGGAGCCTACGAGCAGTACTTC
- | TRBJ2-1 | TRBD2 | TRBV2 | CATMSTAPRSAGGSNEQFF | TGTGCCACAATGAGTACCGCACCGAGGTCAGCGGGGGGCTCCAATGAGCAGTTCTTC
- | TRBJ1-1 | - | TRBV25-1 | CASSELSNTEAFF | TGTGCCAGCAGTGAATTGTCGAACACTGAAGCTTTCTTT
- | TRBJ1-2 | - | TRBV7-9 | CASSLGHNYGYTF | TGTGCCAGCAGCCTCGGACATAACTATGGCTACACCTTC
- | TRBJ2-5 | TRBD2 | TRBV10-3 | CAISLGSRAGETQYF | TGTGCCATCAGCCTCGGGAGTAGAGCGGGGGAGACCCAGTACTTC
- | TRBJ2-2 | TRBD1 | TRBV5-1 | CASSFGTEGGELFF | TGCGCCAGCAGTTTCGGGACAGAGGGCGGGGAGCTGTTTTTT
- | TRBJ2-2 | - | TRBV27 | CASSPIRFSTGELFF | TGTGCCAGCAGTCCCATCCGTTTCAGCACCGGGGAGCTGTTTTTT
- | TRBJ1-2 | - | TRBV12-5 | CASGTGANYGYTF | TGTGCTAGTGGCACTGGAGCTAACTATGGCTACACCTTC
- | TRBJ1-2 | - | TRBV5-1 | CASSPVPGFGYTF | TGCGCCAGCAGCCCCGTGCCGGGCTTCGGCTACACCTTC
- | TRBJ2-7 | - | TRBV5-1 | CASSLYDGLEQYF | TGCGCCAGCAGCTTGTATGATGGACTCGAGCAGTACTTC
- | TRBJ2-7 | - | TRBV14 | CASSQATLEQYF | TGTGCCAGCAGCCAAGCCACCCTAGAGCAGTACTTC
- | TRBJ1-2 | - | TRBV18 | CASSPLTGEAGYGYTF | TGTGCCAGCTCACCGCTAACCGGGGAGGCGGGCTATGGCTACACCTTC
- | TRBJ2-3 | - | TRBV7-2 | CASSKEQAGGQYF | TGTGCCAGCAGCAAAGAACAGGCCGGGGGGCAGTATTTT
- | TRBJ2-7 | TRBD1 | TRBV7-2 | CASSQQGQVTYEQYF | TGTGCCAGCAGTCAGCAGGGACAGGTAACCTACGAGCAGTACTTC
- | TRBJ2-7 | - | TRBV23-1 | CASSRPGLNEQYF | TGCGCCAGCAGTCGACCGGGGCTCAACGAGCAGTACTTC
- | TRBJ2-7 | TRBD2 | TRBV30 | CASSLAGGHEQYF | TGTGCCAGTTCTCTAGCGGGAGGCCACGAGCAGTACTTC
- | TRBJ2-5 | TRBD2 | TRBV27 | CASSPWTSFRETQYF | TGTGCCAGCAGTCCCTGGACTAGCTTCCGCGAGACCCAGTACTTC
- | TRBJ2-7 | - | TRBV5-1 | CASSSDRYEQYF | TGCGCCAGCAGCTCTGACCGCTACGAGCAGTACTTC
- | TRBJ2-5 | - | TRBV2 | CASSVQETQYF | TGTGCCAGCTCAGTTCAAGAGACCCAGTACTTC
- | TRBJ2-7 | TRBD2 | TRBV7-9 | CASSQSGSYEQYF | TGTGCCAGCAGCCAGAGCGGGAGTTACGAGCAGTACTTC
few | TRBJ1-1 | - | TRBV7-9 | CAVGAGAFF | TGTGCCGTGGGCGCTGGAGCTTTCTTT
- | TRBJ2-3 | - | TRBV7-9 | CASSRIILRTDTQYF | TGTGCCAGCAGCCGTATCATACTGCGCACAGATACGCAGTATTTT
once | TRBJ2-6 | TRBD1 | TRBV5-4 | CASSLPGGYPPSSGANVLTF | TGTGCCAGCAGCTTACCAGGGGGCTACCCCCCGAGCTCTGGGGCCAACGTCCTGACTTTC
- | TRBJ2-2 | - | TRBV7-3 | CASSFIDRPVNTGELFF | TGTGCCAGCAGCTTCATAGACAGGCCAGTGAACACCGGGGAGCTGTTTTTT
- | TRBJ2-2 | TRBD2 | TRBV7-3 | CASSNFRASGQSGGELFF | TGTGCCAGCAGCAATTTTAGGGCTAGCGGACAATCGGGCGGGGAGCTGTTTTTT
- | TRBJ2-1 | TRBD2 | TRBV7-9 | CASSSLSGRVNEQFF | TGTGCCAGCAGCTCCTTAAGCGGGAGGGTTAATGAGCAGTTCTTC
once | TRBJ2-2 | - | TRBV7-3 | CASSLLGPEAGELFF | TGTGCCAGCAGCTTATTGGGTCCTGAGGCCGGGGAGCTGTTTTTT
- | TRBJ2-2 | TRBD2 | TRBV6-5 | CATGGLAVTGELFF | TGTGCCACCGGGGGACTAGCGGTGACCGGGGAGCTGTTTTTT
- | TRBJ2-2 | - | TRBV10-1 | CASSESRLANTGELFF | TGCGCCAGCAGTGAGTCGAGGCTAGCAAACACCGGGGAGCTGTTTTTT
- | TRBJ2-7 | - | TRBV5-1 | CASSQQDSYEQYF | TGCGCCAGCAGCCAACAGGATTCCTACGAGCAGTACTTC
- | TRBJ1-1 | - | TRBV19 | CASSTQGGGTEAFF | TGTGCCAGTAGTACGCAGGGAGGGGGCACTGAAGCTTTCTTT
- | TRBJ2-3 | TRBD1 | TRBV28 | CASSPGTGRGTDTQYF | TGTGCCAGCAGTCCCGGGACAGGCCGAGGGACAGATACGCAGTATTTT
- | TRBJ1-5 | - | TRBV5-8 | CASSLVRNQPQHF | TGTGCCAGCAGCTTGGTAAGAAATCAGCCCCAGCATTTT
few | TRBJ1-1 | - | TRBV9 | CASSITGQNTEAFF | TGTGCCAGCAGCATTACAGGGCAGAACACTGAAGCTTTCTTT
- | TRBJ2-2 | - | TRBV5-1 | CASSPVGGSNTGELFF | TGCGCCAGCAGCCCCGTTGGAGGGAGTAACACCGGGGAGCTGTTTTTT
- | TRBJ2-3 | - | TRBV18 | CASSPGVSTSRALGADTQYF | TGTGCCAGCTCACCGGGAGTATCTACTAGCCGGGCGCTGGGGGCAGATACGCAGTATTTT
- | TRBJ2-1 | - | TRBV6-5 | CASSYTGEQFF | TGTGCCAGCAGTTACACGGGTGAGCAGTTCTTC
- | TRBJ1-2 | - | TRBV5-4 | CASSLDGRDYGYTF | TGTGCCAGCAGCTTGGACGGCAGGGACTATGGCTACACCTTC
- | TRBJ2-7 | TRBD1 | TRBV2 | CASSTQAGTGSEQYF | TGTGCCAGCAGTACCCAAGCCGGGACAGGGTCCGAGCAGTACTTC
- | TRBJ2-3 | TRBD2 | TRBV28 | CASSLAGAPTDTQYF | TGTGCCAGCAGCCTGGCGGGAGCCCCCACAGATACGCAGTATTTT
- | TRBJ2-5 | TRBD1 | TRBV13 | CASSSRMGTGVRETQYF | TGTGCCAGCAGCTCCAGAATGGGGACAGGGGTTCGGGAGACCCAGTACTTC
- | TRBJ1-4 | TRBD1 | TRBV18 | CASSRQGARANEKLFF | TGTGCCAGCTCACGACAGGGGGCGCGAGCTAATGAAAAACTGTTTTTT